Presented here are 17 T cell receptor beta chains from one specimen sequenced in a study of blood T cell repertoires in COVID-19 (dated by TCRdb to about 2020). Preparation of the library involved the immunoSEQ multiplex PCR assay. TCRdb took this table from immuneACCESS and kept in-frame rearrangements with V and J called. Such tables lack part of the clones; where checked against another copy, unresolved V genes explain under half of the gap, and the rest is unexplained. The sample table holds 120,000 to 150,000 clones, of which roughly 80% were seen once. In total, the top ten clones hold around 3.1% of the sample. Sequencing used peripheral blood. These receptors all stem from a woman in her thirties or forties with active or convalescent COVID-19.

The chain couples TRBV5-1 to TRBJ1-4; 8 bases agree with TRBD1. J lost 0 bases, V lost 5 bases, and 6 bases had no gene match. The CDR3 is 16 amino acids. Germline V gene lookup returns CDR1 SGHRS and CDR2 YFSETQ. CDR3 residues: CASRTIQGATNEKLFF. In DNA, the CDR3 is TGCGCCAGCAGGACTATACAGGGGGCAACTAATGAAAAACTGTTTTTT.

The J gene is TRBJ2-2, the V gene TRBV27, with 7 bases aligning to TRBD1. The V gene end was trimmed by 0 bases and the J gene end by 0 bases; junction bases not matched to a gene: 4. The germline V gene encodes CDR1 MNHEY and CDR2 SMNVEV (reference sequence). This CDR3 contains 17 residues. This CDR3 is CASSLSGDRPNTGELFF. In DNA, the CDR3 is TGTGCCAGCAGTTTATCGGGGGACAGACCGAACACCGGGGAGCTGTTTTTT.

The chain recombines TRBV27 with TRBJ1-4; 7 bases are a match to TRBD1. V was pared by 5 bases and J by 5 bases, with 5 bases of the junction left unmatched. Germline lookup yields CDR1 MNHEY and CDR2 SMNVEV (reference sequence). The CDR3 has 14 amino acids. CDR3 amino acids: CASSPAGQNEKLFF. The CDR3 nucleotides are TGTGCCAGCAGTCCGGCGGGACAGAATGAAAAACTGTTTTTT.

There are a few counts of this clone. The chain carries TRBV5-6 and TRBJ1-2, with unresolved D. Trimming left V 0 bases short and J 4 bases short, with 10 bases between. The CDR3 contains 14 residues. Germline CDR1 reads SGHDT; CDR2 reads YYEEEE. In DNA form, the CDR3 reads TGTGCCAGCAGCTTGGGGAGAGCCAGCTATGGCTACACCTTC. Residues: CASSLGRASYGYTF.

The V gene is TRBV11-2, the J gene TRBJ1-2; 8 bases align to TRBD1. V was pared by 2 bases and J by 8 bases, with 4 bases of the junction left unmatched. The CDR3 spans 13 residues. Germline V gene lookup returns CDR1 SGHAT and CDR2 FQNNGV. CDR3 coding DNA: TGTGCCAGCAGCTTACAGGGGGCGCTCGGCTACACCTTC. This encodes CASSLQGALGYTF.

CDR3 residues: CASSPVTHTGELFF. In nucleotides, the CDR3 is TGTGCCAGCAGTCCAGTAACACACACCGGGGAGCTGTTTTTT. The chain is built from TRBV28 and TRBJ2-2; D call uncertain. The CDR3 has 14 amino acids. CDR1 is MDHEN and CDR2 is SYDVKM in the germline V gene. V lost 5 bases, J lost 3 bases, and 10 bases lay in between.

A remark on this clone: Other nucleotide sequences in the sample specify the same CDR3. This chain joins TRBV19 and TRBJ2-7; 7 nucleotides agree with TRBD1. The CDR3 has 13 residues. V lost 1 base and J lost 3; bases outside the gene matches: 0. Germline CDR1 reads LNHDA; CDR2 reads SQIVND (reference sequence). The CDR3 loop is CASSIGDSYEQYF. CDR3 coding DNA: TGTGCCAGTAGTATAGGGGACAGCTACGAGCAGTACTTC.

This chain joins TRBV19 and TRBJ2-7, with a weak D call TRBD1 (6 bases). Germline V gene lookup returns CDR1 LNHDA and CDR2 SQIVND (reference sequence). The CDR3 has 16 amino acids. Deletions cut 4 bases from V and 6 bases from J, with 22 bases between. The CDR3 sequence: CASSRGPGLGTFEQYF. CDR3 DNA: TGTGCCAGTAGTAGGGGGCCCGGACTCGGAACCTTCGAGCAGTACTTC. The full variable domain, rest sourced from reference TRBV19 and TRBJ2-7, is DGGITQSPKYLFRKEGQNVTLSCEQNLNHDAMYWYRQDPGQGLRLIYYSQIVNDFQKGDIAEGYSVSREKKESFPLTVTSAQKNPTAFYLCASSRGPGLGTFEQYFGPGTRLTVT.

The rearrangement uses TRBV2 and TRBJ1-2, with 8 positions matching TRBD1. CDR3 size: 12 residues. V shed 5 bases, J shed 6 bases, and the junction held 2 bases outside the gene matches. Germline assignment: CDR1 SNHLY and CDR2 FYNNEI. The DNA for the CDR3 is TGTGCCAGCAGTCCAGGGGGCCATGGCTACACCTTC. This translates into CASSPGGHGYTF. Full variable domain (outside the CDR3, taken from reference TRBV2 and TRBJ1-2): EPEVTQTPSHQVTQMGQEVILRCVPISNHLYFYWYRQILGQKVEFLVSFYNNEISEKSEIFDDQFSVERPDGSNFTLKIRSTKLEDSAMYFCASSPGGHGYTFGSGTRLTVV.

V usage is TRBV25-1 and J usage is TRBJ1-1; tentatively, D is TRBD1 (5 bases). This CDR3 contains 13 residues. The V gene's germline CDR1 is MGHDK and CDR2 SYGVNS. Trimming removed 0 bases at V and 7 bases at J, with 9 bases between. This CDR3 reads CASSEYAGLEAFF. Written as DNA, the CDR3 is TGTGCCAGCAGTGAATACGCAGGGCTTGAAGCTTTCTTT.

V gene TRBV18 combines with J gene TRBJ1-5; TRBD1 matches at 8 bases. This CDR3 is 15 amino acids long. CDR1 and CDR2 (germline): KGHSH, LQKENI. The junction had 5 bases not matched to a gene; V was cut back by 3 bases and J by 4 bases. The CDR3: CASSPQGAQNQPQHF. The CDR3 nucleotides are TGTGCCAGCTCACCCCAGGGGGCCCAGAATCAGCCCCAGCATTTT.

This chain connects TRBV5-1 to TRBJ2-7; weak D call: TRBD2 (5 bases). CDR3 length: 14 residues. The germline V gene has CDR1 SGHRS and CDR2 YFSETQ. V was pared by 6 bases and J by 0 bases, with 13 bases between. CDR3 DNA: TGCGCCAGCAAGGTCGGGGAAGACTCCTACGAGCAGTACTTC. Amino acid sequence: CASKVGEDSYEQYF.

V gene TRBV5-4 combines with J gene TRBJ1-2; D call uncertain. The germline V gene has CDR1 SGHNT and CDR2 YYREEE (reference sequence). V gave up 0 bases and J gave up 3 bases, with 6 bases separating them. This CDR3 is built from 13 residues. The CDR3 nucleotides read TGTGCCAGCAGCTTGGGGGCCGACTATGGCTACACCTTC. This translates into CASSLGADYGYTF.

The CDR3 DNA reads TGTGCCAGCAGTTTAGGGGGACAGGGCGGATGGGACGAGCAGTACTTC. Translating it yields CASSLGGQGGWDEQYF. The chain couples TRBV28 to TRBJ2-7, with 9 bases that match TRBD1. V lost 2 bases, J lost 5 bases, and 10 bases stayed unmatched. This CDR3 contains 16 residues. Germline CDR1 is MDHEN and CDR2 is SYDVKM.

The gene calls are TRBV5-4 and TRBJ2-1, with 12 bases that match TRBD1. The ends lost 4 bases at V and 2 bases at J; junction bases unmatched: 4. Germline V gene data show CDR1 as SGHNT and CDR2 as YYREEE (reference sequence). This CDR3 has 16 amino acids. This CDR3 is CASSRGTGGTYNEQFF. CDR3 DNA sequence: TGTGCCAGCAGCAGAGGGACAGGGGGCACCTACAATGAGCAGTTCTTC.

The gene calls are TRBV28 and TRBJ1-1, with TRBD1 matching over 8 bases. Germline CDR1 reads MDHEN; CDR2 reads SYDVKM. There are 16 residues in the CDR3. The trim removed 2 bases at V and 5 bases at J, leaving 10 bases unmatched. CDR3 in amino acids: CASSLGWGRGRTEAFF. CDR3 in DNA: TGTGCCAGCAGTTTAGGTTGGGGCAGGGGGCGGACTGAAGCTTTCTTT. Full variable domain (remainder filled in from reference TRBV28 and TRBJ1-1): DVKVTQSSRYLVKRTGEKVFLECVQDMDHENMFWYRQDPGLGLRLIYFSYDVKMKEKGDIPEGYSVSREKKERFSLILESASTNQTSMYLCASSLGWGRGRTEAFFGQGTRLTVV.

The chain joins TRBV6-1 to TRBJ2-7, with TRBD1 identical over 8 bases. Germline lookup yields CDR1 MNHNS and CDR2 SASEGT. The CDR3 has 13 residues. J lost 6 bases, V lost 6 bases, and 7 bases had no gene match. The CDR3 loop is CASRESGGSEQYF. CDR3 nucleotides: TGTGCCAGCAGAGAATCAGGGGGCTCCGAGCAGTACTTC.